The 5 T cell receptor beta chains in this list originate from one sample, sequenced in a study of CD8 T cells in ankylosing spondylitis (dated by TCRdb to the late 2010s). The research as a whole found: Blood from ankylosing spondylitis patients appeared to be characterized by a TCR beta motif composed of 7 to 9 highly homologous amino acid variants.

To prepare the library, 5' RACE was applied. Sequencing relied on an Illumina HiSeq 2500. TCRdb handled the public reads itself, with Q25 trimming in fastp and clone calling in MiXCR, and kept productive beta chains. Rows are combined by CDR3 protein, so each entry shows the most common genes and DNA. This sample gives around 490,000 distinct CDR3 sequences in total; less than 6% of them show up just once. The ten largest clones add up to around 3.6% of the sample. No cognate antigen is known for these TCRs. The sequenced sample was blood, either unsorted or a sorted T cell fraction (not recorded which). These receptors were taken from a male donor with ankylosing spondylitis.

This clonotype has at least ten counts. The chain uses TRBV5-1 and TRBJ1-1, with 8 positions matching TRBD1. Per the germline V gene, CDR1 is SGHRS and CDR2 is YFSETQ. V gave up 3 bases and J gave up 5 bases; unmatched junction bases: 9. This CDR3 comprises 15 residues. This CDR3 reads CASSSNTGGVTEAFF. The CDR3 DNA sequence: TGCGCCAGCAGCTCCAATACAGGGGGAGTGACTGAAGCTTTCTTT. Based on the CDR3 plus reference TRBV5-1 and TRBJ1-1, the full variable domain is KAGVTQTPRYLIKTRGQQVTLSCSPISGHRSVSWYQQTPGQGLQFLFEYFSETQRNKGNFPGRFSGRQFSNSRSEMNVSTLELGDSALYLCASSSNTGGVTEAFFGQGTRLTVV.

This clonotype was observed at least ten times. The chain has TRBV29-1 and TRBJ2-7; the D call may be TRBD1 or TRBD2 (5 bases each). Per the germline V gene, CDR1 is SQVTM and CDR2 is ANQGSEA. The CDR3 consists of 13 residues. With 4 bases removed from V and 5 bases from J, the gap between germline ends came to 15 bases. The CDR3 bases are TGCAGCGTTGGGGGGTTGGAGTACCACGAGCAGTACTTC. Translated: CSVGGLEYHEQYF.

This clonotype was picked up many times. This sequence joins TRBV4-3 and TRBJ1-1; 8 bases line up with TRBD1. Germline V CDR1 and CDR2: LGHNA, YSLEER. The CDR3 is 13 residues long. After removal of 3 bases from V and 4 bases from J, the junction contained 1 base not matched to a gene. CDR3 coding DNA: TGCGCCAGCAGCCACGACAGGGGCACTGAAGCTTTCTTT. Residues: CASSHDRGTEAFF.

In its sample, this clonotype was seen many times. Here the CDR3 DNA reads TGTGCCAGCAGCTTACCCCCATTAAGAGATGGCTACACCTTC. This translates into CASSLPPLRDGYTF. The V and J genes are TRBV5-5 and TRBJ1-2; D remains ambiguous. Trimming took 2 bases from V and 6 from J, leaving 14 bases between them. This CDR3 is 14 amino acids long. From germline, CDR1 is SGHKS and CDR2 YYEKEE (reference sequence).

V usage is TRBV7-2 and J usage is TRBJ1-2; D is possibly TRBD1 (5 bases). Trimming pared 5 bases from V and 8 bases from J, leaving 15 bases between. The CDR3 runs to 13 residues. CDR1 is SGHTA, CDR2 FQGNSA, per germline. The CDR3 DNA reads TGTGCCAGCAGCCTACTGACCAGGGACGGCTACACCTTC. This codes for CASSLLTRDGYTF.